Listed here is a single T cell receptor (beta chain). The data stem from a study of cytomegalovirus exposure and HLA in healthy donors. Study at large: Inside one of the first data releases sat some 85 million unique TCRs taken from HLA-typed donors.

The PCR ran on 60 Vbeta and 13 Jbeta primers. The assay was immunoSEQ multiplex PCR, and TCRdb's table has in-frame clones only and misses some. This table has roughly 110,000 clones, 82% appearing once. Germline assignment: CDR1 SNHLY and CDR2 FYNNEI. V lost 2 bases, J lost 5 bases, and 10 bases lay in between. The CDR3 has 14 amino acids. The TCR originated in a woman aged 18 to 35 in good health and CMV-seronegative. This chain connects TRBV2 to TRBJ1-5; tentatively, D is TRBD1 (5 bases). Sequencing was performed on PBMCs. The CDR3 DNA reads TGTGCCAGCAGTGAATCAGGGCCTTATCAGCCCCAGCATTTT. This translates into CASSESGPYQPQHF.